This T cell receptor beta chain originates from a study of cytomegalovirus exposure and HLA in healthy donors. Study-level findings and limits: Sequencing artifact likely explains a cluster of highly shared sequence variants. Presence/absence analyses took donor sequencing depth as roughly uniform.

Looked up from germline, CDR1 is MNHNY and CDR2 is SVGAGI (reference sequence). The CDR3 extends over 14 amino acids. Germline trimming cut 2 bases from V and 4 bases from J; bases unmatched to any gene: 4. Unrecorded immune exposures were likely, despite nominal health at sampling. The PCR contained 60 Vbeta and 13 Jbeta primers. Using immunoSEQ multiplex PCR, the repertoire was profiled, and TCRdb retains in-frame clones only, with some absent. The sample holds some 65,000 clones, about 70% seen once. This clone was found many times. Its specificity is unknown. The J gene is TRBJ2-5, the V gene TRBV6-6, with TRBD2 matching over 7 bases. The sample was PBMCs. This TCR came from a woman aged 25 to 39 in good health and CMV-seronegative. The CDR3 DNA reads TGTGCCAGCAGTTACCGAGCTAGCGGAGAGACCCAGTACTTC. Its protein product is CASSYRASGETQYF.